This is a list of T cell receptor beta chains from one sample in a study of T cells in localized non-small cell lung cancer. Produced via immunoSEQ multiplex PCR; TCRdb's table is partial and in-frame only. This table has 25,000 to 35,000 clones, 89% appearing once. The sample was peripheral blood, taken before any cancer treatment. The source of these receptors is a woman aged 40-75 years with stage I lung adenocarcinoma. The CDR3 runs from the conserved cysteine through the conserved F or W. A D gene is named only where the DNA matches it firmly. Expanded clones are given a class, and other clones once, few, many or no size at all.

size	V	D	J	CDR3	DNA
.	TRBV9	TRBD1	TRBJ1-3	CASTQGVAGNTIYF	TGTGCCAGCACCCAGGGGGTTGCTGGAAACACCATATATTTT
.	TRBV18	.	TRBJ2-1	CASSPLDLQEQFF	TGTGCCAGCTCACCACTGGATCTGCAGGAGCAGTTCTTC
.	TRBV2	.	TRBJ1-5	CASRTTLNQPQHF	TGTGCCAGCAGGACGACACTAAATCAGCCCCAGCATTTT
.	TRBV28	.	TRBJ1-1	CASSITLLERTEAFF	TGTGCCAGCAGTATTACCCTCCTTGAGAGGACTGAAGCTTTCTTT
.	TRBV28	.	TRBJ1-2	CASSFPGRMGGYTF	TGTGCCAGCAGTTTTCCAGGGAGGATGGGAGGCTACACCTTC
few	TRBV7-9	.	TRBJ1-5	CASSFGDQPQHF	TGTGCCAGCAGCTTCGGGGATCAGCCCCAGCATTTT
.	TRBV9	.	TRBJ2-7	CASSTRPVGEQYF	TGTGCCAGCAGCACCCGACCCGTGGGGGAGCAGTACTTC
.	TRBV5-1	.	TRBJ2-7	CASSFQGGSSYEQYF	TGCGCCAGCAGCTTCCAAGGGGGTAGCTCCTACGAGCAGTACTTC
.	TRBV7-2	.	TRBJ2-3	CASSSRASTDTQYF	TGTGCCAGCAGTTCTAGAGCCTCCACAGATACGCAGTATTTT
.	TRBV19	TRBD1	TRBJ2-3	CASSIGPTGLKLESTDTQYF	TGTGCCAGTAGTATAGGCCCGACAGGGCTAAAGTTGGAAAGCACAGATACGCAGTATTTT
.	TRBV19	TRBD1	TRBJ1-1	CASSMGQGGTEAFF	TGTGCCAGTAGTATGGGACAGGGGGGCACTGAAGCTTTCTTT
.	TRBV28	TRBD1	TRBJ1-4	CASSPGTGATNEKLFF	TGTGCCAGCAGTCCGGGGACAGGGGCAACTAATGAAAAACTGTTTTTT
.	TRBV28	.	TRBJ2-1	CASRPGIPSYNEQFF	TGTGCCAGCAGACCCGGGATCCCCTCCTACAATGAGCAGTTCTTC
.	TRBV19	.	TRBJ1-1	CASSMGQALMNTEAFF	TGTGCCAGTAGTATGGGTCAGGCACTTATGAACACTGAAGCTTTCTTT
.	TRBV28	.	TRBJ1-2	CASIPQRTAYGYTF	TGTGCCAGCATCCCCCAAAGGACAGCCTATGGCTACACCTTC
few	TRBV27	TRBD1	TRBJ2-1	CASSPQTGALNEQFF	TGTGCCAGCAGTCCCCAAACAGGGGCTCTAAATGAGCAGTTCTTC
.	TRBV5-1	.	TRBJ1-1	CASSPGGFTEAFF	TGCGCCAGCAGCCCCGGGGGATTCACTGAAGCTTTCTTT
.	TRBV7-8	.	TRBJ2-7	CASSLAQGTYYEQYF	TGTGCCAGCAGCTTAGCCCAGGGGACCTACTACGAGCAGTACTTC
.	TRBV10-2	.	TRBJ1-2	CASRSQEGGYTF	TGCGCCAGCAGGTCCCAGGAGGGTGGCTACACCTTC
.	TRBV5-1	.	TRBJ2-5	CASSYGQLQETQYF	TGCGCCAGCAGCTATGGACAGCTTCAAGAGACCCAGTACTTC
.	TRBV27	TRBD1	TRBJ2-7	CASSSTGQGASYEQYF	TGTGCCAGCAGTTCCACGGGACAGGGGGCGTCCTACGAGCAGTACTTC
.	TRBV27	.	TRBJ2-5	CASSSRGETQYF	TGTGCCAGCAGTTCCCGCGGGGAGACCCAGTACTTC
.	TRBV6-5	.	TRBJ2-1	CASSYSPYSYNEQFF	TGTGCCAGCAGTTACTCGCCTTACTCCTACAATGAGCAGTTCTTC
.	TRBV28	.	TRBJ1-1	CATLVRRNTEAFF	TGTGCCACCCTCGTTCGAAGGAACACTGAAGCTTTCTTT
.	TRBV27	TRBD1	TRBJ1-2	CASSLSRQGAYHYGYTF	TGTGCCAGCAGTTTATCTCGGCAGGGGGCCTACCACTATGGCTACACCTTC
.	TRBV19	TRBD1	TRBJ2-4	CASSFWDSHFKNIQYF	TGTGCCAGTAGTTTTTGGGACAGTCATTTCAAAAACATTCAGTACTTC
.	TRBV7-2	.	TRBJ2-3	CASSLALKGSADTQYF	TGTGCCAGCAGCTTAGCCCTTAAAGGGAGCGCAGATACGCAGTATTTT
.	TRBV5-1	TRBD1	TRBJ2-7	CASSLEDRGHYDYEQYF	TGCGCCAGCAGCTTGGAAGACAGGGGCCACTACGACTACGAGCAGTACTTC
.	TRBV5-1	.	TRBJ1-2	CASSLGEGYYGYTF	TGCGCCAGCAGCTTGGGAGAAGGGTACTATGGCTACACCTTC
.	TRBV28	.	TRBJ2-7	CASRPQSGLTFAEQYF	TGTGCCAGCAGACCCCAATCCGGCTTAACCTTCGCCGAGCAGTACTTC
.	TRBV9	TRBD1	TRBJ2-7	CASSPRQTGVGEQYF	TGTGCCAGCAGCCCTCGACAGACAGGGGTTGGCGAGCAGTACTTC
.	TRBV7-2	.	TRBJ2-5	CASSLAQGAETQYF	TGTGCCAGCAGCTTAGCCCAGGGAGCAGAGACCCAGTACTTC
.	TRBV28	TRBD1	TRBJ1-2	CASSFSTGTGGSGGYTF	TGTGCCAGCAGTTTCTCTACCGGGACAGGGGGCTCGGGAGGCTACACCTTC
.	TRBV4-1	TRBD2	TRBJ2-5	CASSPLLAGGGETQYF	TGCGCCAGCAGCCCGTTACTTGCGGGAGGTGGAGAGACCCAGTACTTC
.	TRBV15	.	TRBJ2-1	CATSRGSNEQFF	TGTGCCACCAGCAGAGGGTCTAATGAGCAGTTCTTC
.	TRBV28	.	TRBJ2-1	CASSRRSYLTYNEQFF	TGTGCCAGCAGTCGTCGGTCTTACCTTACCTACAATGAGCAGTTCTTC
.	TRBV7-8	TRBD1	TRBJ2-3	CASSLRDRGLSSDTQYF	TGTGCCAGCAGCTTAAGGGACAGGGGGCTAAGTTCAGATACGCAGTATTTT
.	TRBV9	.	TRBJ2-7	CASSVQDSYEQYF	TGTGCCAGCAGCGTACAGGACAGCTACGAGCAGTACTTC
.	TRBV6-5	TRBD1	TRBJ2-1	CASSTDRDGNEQFF	TGTGCCAGCAGTACGGACAGGGATGGCAATGAGCAGTTCTTC
.	TRBV19	TRBD1	TRBJ1-1	CASRPGQRNTEAFF	TGTGCCAGTAGACCGGGACAGAGAAACACTGAAGCTTTCTTT
.	TRBV19	TRBD1	TRBJ2-3	CASSERTGGTQYF	TGTGCCAGTAGTGAAAGGACAGGGGGTACGCAGTATTTT